Presented here are 32 T cell receptor beta chains from one specimen sequenced in a study of blood T cells in healthy people across ages. Through a sample-barcoded 5' primer and a J-beta primer mix, a second PCR was run for about 7 to 12 cycles. TCRdb reprocessed the 5' RACE reads via MiXCR and lists one record per CDR3 protein. The table has roughly 1,000,000 distinct CDR3 sequences, roughly a quarter seen once. This sample was also put to use in a study of T cells of mothers and their children.

The sample was blood. Receptor source: a girl aged 2 to 9 in good health.

This clonotype occurred a few times. The chain links TRBV7-9 to TRBJ2-7; the D gene is possibly TRBD1 (6 bases). Trimming pared 6 bases from V and 0 bases from J, leaving 18 bases between. CDR1 and CDR2 (germline): SEHNR, FQNEAQ (reference sequence). The CDR3 is 16 residues long. The CDR3, as DNA: TGTGCCAGCAGTCGGAAACGACAGGCGGACTCCTACGAGCAGTACTTC. Its translation: CASSRKRQADSYEQYF.

J is TRBJ2-7 and V is TRBV9, with 12 bases aligning to TRBD2. The V gene end was trimmed by 4 bases and the J gene end by 7 bases; junction bases not matched to a gene: 9. Germline lookup yields CDR1 SGDLS and CDR2 YYNGEE. The length of the CDR3 is 15 residues. The CDR3 DNA sequence: TGTGCCAGCAGCTCTCCTAGCGGGGGGGGACAGGAGCAGTACTTC. Its protein is CASSSPSGGGQEQYF.

The chain uses TRBV7-9 and TRBJ2-1; TRBD2 agrees at 9 bases. V lost 5 bases to trimming and J lost 0 bases; unmatched junction nucleotides: 8. CDR1 and CDR2 (germline): SEHNR, FQNEAQ (reference sequence). The CDR3 length is 17 residues. DNA of the CDR3: TGTGCCAGCAGCCCTCGGGGTAGCGGGAGCTCCTACAATGAGCAGTTCTTC. Encoded protein: CASSPRGSGSSYNEQFF.

This clonotype was seen only a few times. The CDR3 nucleotides read TGTGCCAGCCCGCGGCCAGGGGCAAGCACAGATACGCAGTATTTT. Amino acid sequence: CASPRPGASTDTQYF. This chain joins TRBV6-1 and TRBJ2-3; TRBD1 might be the D (6 bases). The CDR3 has 15 residues. Germline loops: CDR1 MNHNS, CDR2 SASEGT. Trimming shortened V by 8 bases and J by 0 bases, and 15 bases separated the two germline ends.

This clonotype was seen more than once but under ten times. The chain employs TRBV10-3 and TRBJ2-1; the D gene is possibly TRBD2 (6 bases). The V end lost 10 bases, the J end lost 1 base, and 17 bases lay between the germline ends. CDR3 length: 15 amino acids. CDR1 and CDR2 (germline): ENHRY, SYGVKD. The DNA of the CDR3 is TGTGCCACGCGGGGTCGGGAAGGGTCCTACAATGAGCAGTTCTTC. Its translation is CATRGREGSYNEQFF.

This clonotype has more than one count but fewer than ten. The V call is TRBV3-1, the J call TRBJ1-1, with D possibly matching TRBD1 (5 bases). The germline gives CDR1 LGHDT, CDR2 YNNKEL (reference sequence). Trimming stripped 4 bases from V and 8 bases from J, with 17 bases between. This CDR3 has 14 amino acids. CDR3 loop: CASSPPPGRGEAFF. CDR3 nucleotides: TGTGCCAGCAGCCCCCCCCCGGGGCGAGGGGAAGCTTTCTTT.

This clonotype occurred a few times. This chain uses TRBV14 with TRBJ2-7; D tentatively reads TRBD1 or TRBD2 (5 bases each). V was pared by 2 bases and J by 7 bases, with 15 bases between. The CDR3 spans 14 residues. Germline-derived CDR1 and CDR2 are SGHDN and FVKESK. CDR3 amino acids: CASSQIRGVWEQYF. CDR3 in DNA: TGTGCCAGCAGCCAAATCAGAGGGGTTTGGGAGCAGTACTTC. Together with reference TRBV14 and TRBJ2-7, the CDR3 gives the full variable domain: EAGVTQFPSHSVIEKGQTVTLRCDPISGHDNLYWYRRVMGKEIKFLLHFVKESKQDESGMPNNRFLAERTGGTYSTLKVQPAELEDSGVYFCASSQIRGVWEQYFGPGTRLTVT.

This clonotype appeared a few times. The chain employs TRBV7-8 and TRBJ2-1; tentatively, D is TRBD2 (6 bases). The CDR3 spans 17 residues. Germline CDR1 SGHVS, CDR2 FQNEAQ. Trimming removed 5 bases at V and 0 bases at J, with 17 bases between. The DNA for the CDR3 is TGTGCCAGCAGCCCCTGGACCGACGGGAGCTCCTACAATGAGCAGTTCTTC. Translated, it gives CASSPWTDGSSYNEQFF.

The chain uses TRBV4-3 and TRBJ1-5; D unclear. The V end lost 4 bases, the J end lost 4 bases, and 11 bases lay between the germline ends. CDR1 is LGHNA, CDR2 YSLEER, per germline. The CDR3 covers 14 residues. Here the CDR3 DNA reads TGCGCCAGCAGCCCAAGGAAGTCGAATCAGCCCCAGCATTTT. The encoded protein is CASSPRKSNQPQHF.

This chain joins TRBV12-3 or TRBV12-4 and TRBJ1-4; TRBD1 matches 11 bases. The CDR3 spans 17 residues. V shed 6 bases and J 5 bases; nucleotides not matched to a gene: 11. The CDR3 region is CASRTTGTGGPNEKLFF. For the CDR3, the DNA is TGTGCCAGCAGAACTACCGGGACAGGGGGTCCAAATGAAAAACTGTTTTTT.

This clonotype turned up a few times. The chain recombines TRBV13 with TRBJ1-1; 9 bases agree with TRBD1. V shed 5 bases and J 4 bases; nucleotides not matched to a gene: 8. The CDR3 sequence is 15 residues long. Per germline, CDR1 PRHDT and CDR2 FYEKMQ (reference sequence). The CDR3 nucleotides are TGTGCCAGCAGCGACGACAGGGGGTCTGTCACTGAAGCTTTCTTT. Its protein product is CASSDDRGSVTEAFF.

This clonotype was counted a few times. The chain has TRBV25-1 and TRBJ2-2; 8 bases are a match to TRBD1. The germline V gene has CDR1 MGHDK and CDR2 SYGVNS. The CDR3 is made up of 17 amino acids. With V trimmed by 7 bases and J by 0 bases, 10 bases remained unmatched. DNA for the CDR3: TGTGCCAGCACCCCAGGGGGCTCCTGGTCGAACACCGGGGAGCTGTTTTTT. Amino acid sequence: CASTPGGSWSNTGELFF. Looking up the rest from reference TRBV25-1 and TRBJ2-2 gives the full variable domain: EADIYQTPRYLVIGTGKKITLECSQTMGHDKMYWYQQDPGMELHLIHYSYGVNSTEKGDLSSESTVSRIRTEHFPLTLESARPSHTSQYLCASTPGGSWSNTGELFFGEGSRLTVL.

This clonotype was counted between two and nine times. The J gene is TRBJ2-2, the V gene TRBV11-2; 7 nucleotides match TRBD1. This CDR3 is built from 16 residues. V was pared by 7 bases and J by 0 bases, with 8 bases of the junction left unmatched. CDR1 SGHAT and CDR2 FQNNGV come from the germline V gene. CDR3 protein: CASKTLTGPNTGELFF. Written as DNA, the CDR3 is TGTGCCAGCAAAACTCTGACAGGGCCGAACACCGGGGAGCTGTTTTTT.

The chain uses TRBV6-5 and TRBJ1-2; a weak D match, TRBD1 (6 bases). This CDR3 comprises 14 residues. The germline V gene has CDR1 MNHEY and CDR2 SVGAGI. V was clipped by 7 bases and J by 8 bases, with 20 bases between them. The CDR3 DNA sequence: TGTGCCAGCACCGACTTCGGGGGGGCCTCAGGCTACACCTTC. This codes for CASTDFGGASGYTF.

This clonotype was seen only a few times. This chain links TRBV3-1 with TRBJ1-1, with TRBD1 as a possible D gene (6 bases). This CDR3 comprises 14 residues. Germline loops: CDR1 LGHDT, CDR2 YNNKEL (reference sequence). Trimming cost V 8 bases and J 1 base, with 14 bases left between them. The DNA of the CDR3 is TGTGCCAGCGTAGACGGGGGGGCGAACACTGAAGCTTTCTTT. Amino acid sequence: CASVDGGANTEAFF.

CDR3 coding DNA: TGTGCCAGCAGTTTAGCGACTAGCGGCGATACGCAGTATTTT. Translation gives CASSLATSGDTQYF. The chain has TRBV28 and TRBJ2-3, with TRBD2 identical over 9 bases. CDR3 length: 14 amino acids. J gave up 6 bases and V 2 bases, and 3 bases lay outside the gene matches. CDR1 is MDHEN, CDR2 SYDVKM, per germline.

About this clonotype itself: A far bigger clonotype differs at one base, so this is likely a read error. This chain joins TRBV7-9 and TRBJ1-1, with D perhaps matching TRBD1 (5 bases). Looked up from germline, CDR1 is SEHNR and CDR2 is FQNEAQ (reference sequence). The CDR3 runs 11 residues. The V gene lost 3 bases and the J gene lost 7 bases, with 6 bases spanning the gap. The CDR3 sequence is CASSFGGEAFF. The CDR3 coding sequence is TGTGCCAGCAGCTTCGGGGGTGAAGCTTTCTTT.

The chain carries TRBV27 and TRBJ2-2; TRBD2 matches 7 bases. The CDR3 length is 19 residues. V lost 1 base to trimming and J lost 5 bases; unmatched junction nucleotides: 16. CDR1 MNHEY and CDR2 SMNVEV come from the germline V gene (reference sequence). CDR3 protein: CASSLFLLASGTPTGELFF. Here the CDR3 DNA reads TGTGCCAGCAGTTTATTCTTGTTGGCTAGCGGAACCCCAACCGGGGAGCTGTTTTTT.

The rearrangement uses TRBV12-3 or TRBV12-4 and TRBJ2-7; D is undetermined. There are 11 residues in the CDR3. V lost 7 bases to trimming and J lost 5 bases, with 9 bases between them. The CDR3, as DNA: TGTGCCAGCACTGGGCACGACGAGCAGTACTTC. Translating it yields CASTGHDEQYF.

Concerning this clonotype itself: It is likely a read error, because the conserved phenylalanine at the end of the CDR3 is missing. This rearrangement joins TRBV28 to TRBJ1-1; 10 bases agree with TRBD1. The CDR3 runs to 17 residues. With 2 bases clipped from V and 0 bases from J, the junction kept 6 bases outside the gene matches. Germline values: CDR1 MDHEN, CDR2 SYDVKM. The DNA of the CDR3 is TGTGCCAGCAGTTTACCCGGGACAGGGGTGATGAACACTGAAGCTTTCCTT. This translates into CASSLPGTGVMNTEAFL.

This clonotype was seen a few times. V and J are TRBV20-1 and TRBJ1-4; D remains unclear. The germline V gene encodes CDR1 DFQATT and CDR2 SNEGSKA (reference sequence). V shed 4 bases and J shed 3 bases, with 9 bases lying between them. The CDR3 runs to 13 residues. CDR3 coding DNA: TGCAGTGCTACGAGGGAAGCTAATGAAAAACTGTTTTTT. Amino acid sequence: CSATREANEKLFF.

V usage is TRBV6-1 and J usage is TRBJ2-7; D is possibly TRBD1 (5 bases). Between the trimmed V and J ends, which lost 10 bases and 0 bases, there was a span of 10 bases. Germline V gene sequence: CDR1 MNHNS, CDR2 SASEGT. The CDR3 covers 12 residues. CDR3 coding DNA: TGTGCCACGGACAAGAGCTCCTACGAGCAGTACTTC. This encodes CATDKSSYEQYF.

This clonotype appeared a few times. This chain links TRBV4-1 with TRBJ2-7; D perhaps matches TRBD2 (7 bases). V was pared by 2 bases and J by 6 bases, with 17 bases between. The CDR3 is made up of 15 amino acids. The germline V gene encodes CDR1 MGHRA and CDR2 YSYEKL. The CDR3, as DNA: TGCGCCAGCAGCCAAACAACAGGGAGGGGCAGCGAGCAGTACTTC. It encodes CASSQTTGRGSEQYF.

Only a few counts were recorded for this clonotype. The chain combines TRBV5-4 with TRBJ1-3; possible D gene TRBD1, 6 bases. Germline-derived CDR1 and CDR2 are SGHNT and YYREEE (reference sequence). Trimming removed 1 base from V and 0 bases from J, with 11 bases in between. This CDR3 is built from 16 residues. The CDR3 region has the DNA TGTGCCAGCAGCTTGAACGGGGGCTACTCTGGAAACACCATATATTTT. Its protein product is CASSLNGGYSGNTIYF.

DNA of the CDR3: TGTGCCAGCAGTTTGGGAGCGGGTGGCTACACCTTC. Translation: CASSLGAGGYTF. The rearrangement joins TRBV12-3 or TRBV12-4 to TRBJ1-2; no clear D gene. Trimming stripped 3 bases from V and 7 bases from J, with 9 bases between. This CDR3 contains 12 residues.

This clonotype was seen many times. The chain employs TRBV3-1 and TRBJ1-2; 7 bases are shared with TRBD1. This CDR3 spans 13 amino acids. Germline CDR1 reads LGHDT; CDR2 reads YNNKEL (reference sequence). V gave up 6 bases and J gave up 4 bases; unmatched junction bases: 5. CDR3 bases: TGTGCCAGCAGTCAGGGGGGCGGCTATGGCTACACCTTC. As protein: CASSQGGGYGYTF.

This clonotype has just a few counts. This rearrangement joins TRBV7-9 to TRBJ2-5, with TRBD2 as a possible D gene (5 bases). With 1 base removed from V and 0 bases from J, the gap between germline ends came to 9 bases. This CDR3 has 15 residues. Germline loops: CDR1 SEHNR, CDR2 FQNEAQ (reference sequence). CDR3 nucleotide sequence: TGTGCCAGCAGCTTAGTTCGAGGGAACCAAGAGACCCAGTACTTC. Translation gives CASSLVRGNQETQYF.

This clonotype was seen only a few times. The chain joins TRBV5-1 to TRBJ2-7; 7 nucleotides agree with TRBD2. Trimming at V came to 2 bases and at J to 7 bases, leaving 6 bases not matched to a gene. CDR3 length equals 13 residues. Germline V lookup: CDR1 SGHRS, CDR2 YFSETQ. In DNA form, the CDR3 reads TGCGCCAGCAGCTTCATAGCGGGTCGTGAGCAGTACTTC. Translation gives CASSFIAGREQYF.

This clonotype has more than one count but fewer than ten. The chain is built from TRBV29-1 and TRBJ2-2; the D gene is possibly TRBD2 (5 bases). This CDR3 contains 14 residues. The V gene's germline CDR1 is SQVTM and CDR2 ANQGSEA. V was shortened by 4 bases and J by 6 bases, with 15 bases between the two germline ends. Here the CDR3 DNA reads TGCAGCGTTGGAACGGACTCAAACCCCGGGGAGCTGTTTTTT. Its translation: CSVGTDSNPGELFF.

The CDR3 loop is CASRPRLAKNIQYF. In nucleotides, the CDR3 is TGTGCCAGCCGGCCACGGCTAGCCAAAAACATTCAGTACTTC. This chain joins TRBV12-3 or TRBV12-4 and TRBJ2-4, with D hard to call. V was pared by 8 bases and J by 0 bases, with 11 bases between. This CDR3 has 14 amino acids.

The chain recombines TRBV20-1 with TRBJ1-2; unclear D gene. CDR1 is DFQATT, CDR2 SNEGSKA, per germline (reference sequence). Trimming removed 2 bases from V and 7 bases from J, with 11 bases in between. This CDR3 region has 12 residues. The CDR3 DNA follows: TGCAGTGCTAGACCTACCCAGTCTGGCTACACCTTC. As protein: CSARPTQSGYTF.

The genes are TRBV4-1 and TRBJ2-5; TRBD2 is a possible D gene (6 bases). Trimming stripped 3 bases from V and 4 bases from J, with 12 bases between. CDR1 and CDR2 (germline): MGHRA, YSYEKL. The CDR3 length is 14 residues. The CDR3 DNA follows: TGCGCCAGCAGCCACCCGGGGGACGCAGAGACCCAGTACTTC. It codes for CASSHPGDAETQYF.